This entry concerns a single T cell receptor beta chain. Previously, flow cytometry had revealed CD8+CD57+ cell expansion in the patients chosen for sequencing. These data belong to a study of CD8+CD57+ T cells in acquired aplastic anemia. The use of genomic DNA as template underpinned the TCR beta VDJ and CDR3 profiling. MiXCR, applied by TCRdb to the reads, yields one record per CDR3 protein. Of roughly 250,000 distinct CDR3 sequences in the sample, about 44% were seen once. Germline V gene lookup returns CDR1 SGHTA and CDR2 FQGNSA. V gave up 4 bases and J gave up 0 bases, with 10 bases separating them. The CDR3 runs 16 residues.

This rearrangement joins TRBV7-2 to TRBJ2-6; D perhaps matches TRBD1 (6 bases). What was sequenced was sorted CD4+, CD8+, or CD8+CD57+ T cells (not recorded which) from PBMCs. This receptor was identified in a human donor with aplastic anemia. The CDR3 protein is CASSYRTVSGANVLTF. CDR3 coding DNA: TGTGCCAGCAGCTACAGGACAGTCTCTGGGGCCAACGTCCTGACTTTC.